The source of this TCR beta chain is a study of shared clonotypes between healthy human individuals. The CDR3 runs 13 residues. CDR1 and CDR2 (germline): SNHLY, FYNNEI. Trimming cost V 5 bases and J 4 bases; bases outside gene matches: 5. Clones were read by immunoSEQ multiplex PCR, and TCRdb kept only the in-frame ones, dropping some. The data show about 1,500,000 clones, with more than 95% seen just once and over 1% held by the top ten. Sequencing used naive CD4+ T cells sorted from blood. Subset meaning: CD45RA+ positively selected. This TCR derives from a man aged 25-45 years in good health. V is TRBV2 and J is TRBJ2-7, with 7 nucleotides matching TRBD1. CDR3: CASSPGQQYEQYF. CDR3 sequence (DNA): TGTGCCAGCAGTCCGGGACAGCAATACGAGCAGTACTTC.